One sample yielded the 25 T cell receptor beta chains listed below, sequenced in a study of neurological immune-mediated disorders (dated by TCRdb to between 2018 and 2021). The time point tag for this specimen amounts to: longitudinal time-point 2. The protocol used for the library was 5' RACE. Sequencing used an Illumina HiSeq 2500. TCRdb took the public reads, trimmed them with fastp at Q25, ran MiXCR for clone calling and kept in-frame beta chains. Each record represents a unique CDR3 protein, reported with the most common genes and DNA among its rows. In this sample the table shows 70,000 to 95,000 distinct CDR3 sequences, roughly an eighth of which occur a single time. The ten largest clones add up to under 6% of the sample. Material for sequencing was PBMCs. The source of these receptors is a female donor with HTLV-1-associated myelopathy (HAM/TSP).

This clonotype was seen repeatedly, ten times or more. The CDR3 is CASSPGDRVSHEQYF. CDR3 coding DNA: TGTGCCAGCAGTCCAGGGGACAGGGTTTCCCACGAGCAGTACTTC. The chain recombines TRBV28 with TRBJ2-7; 9 positions agree with TRBD1. The germline V gene encodes CDR1 MDHEN and CDR2 SYDVKM. The CDR3 is 15 amino acids. Trimming removed 5 bases from V and 5 bases from J; junction bases left unmatched: 10.

The chain recombines TRBV18 with TRBJ2-5; D gene uncertain. The CDR3 length is 15 residues. V lost 6 bases to trimming and J lost 6 bases, with 20 bases between them. The germline V gene encodes CDR1 KGHSH and CDR2 LQKENI. The CDR3 DNA is TGTGCCAGCTCCCAAGGTGCGGCAGGAAAAAAGACCCAGTACTTC. Its translation: CASSQGAAGKKTQYF.

This clonotype was picked up many times. The chain recombines TRBV6-2 or TRBV6-3 with TRBJ2-7, with D possibly TRBD2 on 6 matching bases. V lost 7 bases and J 5 bases, leaving 24 bases between the germline ends. The CDR3 is 16 residues long. CDR1 and CDR2 (germline): MNHEY, SVGEGT. The CDR3 DNA follows: TGTGCCAGCACCCACATCAAGACTAGGGAGGACCACGAGCAGTACTTC. Translation gives CASTHIKTREDHEQYF.

This clonotype was picked up many times. This chain joins TRBV5-1 and TRBJ2-7, with 7 bases identical to TRBD1. This CDR3 comprises 13 residues. CDR1 and CDR2 from the germline V gene are SGHRS and YFSETQ. V lost 4 bases and J lost 3; bases outside the gene matches: 4. This CDR3 is CASSKGQLYEQYF. The CDR3 nucleotides read TGCGCCAGCAGCAAGGGACAGCTCTACGAGCAGTACTTC.

This clonotype has a count of ten or more. The chain employs TRBV3-1 and TRBJ2-1; TRBD2 aligns across 9 bases. This CDR3 has 16 residues. V shed 6 bases, J shed 3 bases, and the junction held 9 bases outside the gene matches. Germline V gene sequence: CDR1 LGHDT, CDR2 YNNKEL (reference sequence). For the CDR3, the DNA is TGTGCCAGCAGTCCGGAGTTAGCGGGGGTCTACAATGAGCAGTTCTTC. It encodes CASSPELAGVYNEQFF.

The chain joins TRBV12-3 or TRBV12-4 to TRBJ2-3; TRBD1 might be the D (5 bases). The CDR3 sequence is 11 residues long. Trimming took 5 bases from V and 8 from J, leaving 8 bases between them. CDR3 nucleotides: TGTGCCAGCAGTCAAAGGGGTACGCAGTATTTT. Protein product: CASSQRGTQYF.

This clonotype was counted a few times. This chain connects TRBV2 to TRBJ1-6, with no clear D. V lost 7 bases and J 11 bases, leaving 15 bases between the germline ends. The CDR3 is made up of 13 amino acids. The V gene's germline CDR1 is SNHLY and CDR2 FYNNEI. The CDR3 coding sequence is TGTGCCAGCAAACGTGTAGGAACCACACCCCTCCACTTT. Translation gives CASKRVGTTPLHF.

This clonotype was picked up many times. The chain recombines TRBV12-3 or TRBV12-4 with TRBJ2-3, with 15 bases identical to TRBD2. The CDR3 runs to 17 residues. Unmatched junction bases numbered 5, after V lost 5 bases and J lost 2 bases. The CDR3 bases are TGTGCCAGCAGTATGGGACTAGCGGGGGGTTTCACAGATACGCAGTATTTT. Translating gives CASSMGLAGGFTDTQYF.

This clonotype was seen many times. The chain couples TRBV14 to TRBJ1-4; D unclear. The CDR3 covers 14 residues. CDR1 and CDR2 from the germline V gene are SGHDN and FVKESK. With 2 bases removed from V and 3 bases from J, the gap between germline ends came to 7 bases. For the CDR3, the DNA is TGTGCCAGCAGCCAATCGGTATCTAATGAAAAACTGTTTTTT. Amino acids: CASSQSVSNEKLFF.

This clonotype was picked up many times. This chain uses TRBV27 with TRBJ2-2; D not resolved. Germline V lookup: CDR1 MNHEY, CDR2 SMNVEV (reference sequence). This CDR3 contains 15 residues. Trimming took off 7 bases at V and 0 bases at J, with 12 bases between the two ends. In DNA, the CDR3 is TGTGCCAGCAAGTACGGGCTCGCGAACACCGGGGAGCTGTTTTTT. Amino acid sequence: CASKYGLANTGELFF.

The table lists this clonotype with many counts. The J gene is TRBJ1-2, the V gene TRBV5-1; the match to TRBD1 covers 7 bases. The CDR3 spans 15 residues. From germline, CDR1 is SGHRS and CDR2 YFSETQ. Trimming took 4 bases from V and 4 from J; bases not matched to a gene: 10. For the CDR3, the DNA is TGCGCCAGCAGCGCCCTCGAGGGGGCCAGCTATGGCTACACCTTC. Protein product: CASSALEGASYGYTF.

Many counts were recorded for this clonotype. V gene TRBV7-8 combines with J gene TRBJ1-5; D is undetermined. The CDR3 contains 15 residues. Germline V gene sequence: CDR1 SGHVS, CDR2 FQNEAQ. Trimming cost V 4 bases and J 0 bases, with 10 bases left between them. The CDR3: CASSSQSVSNQPQHF. The CDR3 nucleotides read TGTGCCAGCAGCTCCCAATCGGTTAGCAATCAGCCCCAGCATTTT.

The V and J genes are TRBV7-9 and TRBJ1-3, with TRBD1 as a possible D gene (5 bases). The V gene lost 5 bases and the J gene lost 2 bases, with 13 bases spanning the gap. The CDR3 has 15 residues. The germline V gene has CDR1 SEHNR and CDR2 FQNEAQ (reference sequence). CDR3 coding DNA: TGTGCCAGCAGCCCCACCGGGACGGCTGGAAACACCATATATTTT. Translating it yields CASSPTGTAGNTIYF.

This clonotype was found many times. The chain recombines TRBV5-1 with TRBJ1-6, with TRBD1 as a possible D gene (5 bases). Germline-derived CDR1 and CDR2 are SGHRS and YFSETQ. Deletions cut 0 bases from V and 7 bases from J, with 14 bases between. The CDR3 totals 16 residues. The CDR3 loop is CASSLDWGRENSPLHF. The CDR3 region has the DNA TGCGCCAGCAGCTTGGATTGGGGCAGGGAGAATTCACCCCTCCACTTT.

At least ten counts were recorded for this clonotype. The J gene is TRBJ2-7, the V gene TRBV20-1; D unclear. V lost 3 bases and J lost 2, with 5 bases in between. The CDR3 has 11 residues. Germline CDR1 is DFQATT and CDR2 is SNEGSKA (reference sequence). CDR3 DNA sequence: TGCAGTGCTAGGGACGCCTACGAGCAGTACTTC. The encoded protein is CSARDAYEQYF.

This clonotype came up many times. The chain links TRBV5-1 to TRBJ2-5; D is unclear. Trimming left V 6 bases short and J 4 bases short, with 19 bases between. This CDR3 comprises 15 residues. The germline CDR1 and CDR2 sequences are SGHRS and YFSETQ. CDR3 nucleotide sequence: TGCGCCAGCACCCCAAACGTCGATACCGGAGAGACCCAGTACTTC. This encodes CASTPNVDTGETQYF.

This clonotype was picked up a small number of times. This chain joins TRBV5-1 and TRBJ2-7, with D unresolved. CDR3 length equals 14 residues. The V gene's germline CDR1 is SGHRS and CDR2 YFSETQ. With 1 base removed from V and 2 bases from J, the gap between germline ends came to 10 bases. CDR3 sequence (DNA): TGCGCCAGCAGCTTGCTCCCCGCGACCTACGAGCAGTACTTC. It is translated as CASSLLPATYEQYF. Supplemented by reference TRBV5-1 and TRBJ2-7, the full variable domain reads KAGVTQTPRYLIKTRGQQVTLSCSPISGHRSVSWYQQTPGQGLQFLFEYFSETQRNKGNFPGRFSGRQFSNSRSEMNVSTLELGDSALYLCASSLLPATYEQYFGPGTRLTVT.

This clonotype occurred many times. This rearrangement joins TRBV5-1 to TRBJ2-2, with D possibly TRBD1 on 5 matching bases. The CDR3 is 15 residues long. Germline V CDR1 and CDR2: SGHRS, YFSETQ. Trimming took off 2 bases at V and 1 base at J, with 9 bases between the two ends. CDR3 bases: TGCGCCAGCAGCTTACGCCAGGGGAACACCGGGGAGCTGTTTTTT. This sequence encodes CASSLRQGNTGELFF.

On this clonotype: A much bigger clone sits one base away, suggesting this may be a read error. The chain employs TRBV7-2 and TRBJ2-3; 8 bases are shared with TRBD2. CDR3 size: 16 residues. Germline V gene lookup returns CDR1 SGHTA and CDR2 FQGNSA. V lost 1 base and J lost 4; bases outside the gene matches: 7. The CDR3 nucleotides read TGTGCCAGCAGCTTAGTGCCAGCGGGGGTCTCAGATACGCAGTATTTT. Translation: CASSLVPAGVSDTQYF.

The sample holds many counts of this clonotype. V is TRBV4-1 and J is TRBJ2-1; D is perhaps TRBD2 (5 bases). CDR1 and CDR2 from the germline V gene are MGHRA and YSYEKL. The CDR3 spans 14 residues. The V gene lost 6 bases and the J gene lost 9 bases, with 18 bases spanning the gap. The CDR3 DNA reads as TGCGCCAGCAGTCCCCCCGTGGGCGCGGGTGAGCAGTTCTTC. It specifies CASSPPVGAGEQFF.

At least ten counts were recorded for this clonotype. J is TRBJ1-4 and V is TRBV12-3 or TRBV12-4; TRBD1 matches 7 bases. This CDR3 is 15 amino acids long. The ends lost 6 bases at V and 7 bases at J; junction bases unmatched: 11. The CDR3 region is CASSLLGGGSEKLFF. CDR3 DNA: TGTGCCAGCAGCCTTCTCGGAGGGGGCAGTGAAAAACTGTTTTTT.

This clonotype was picked up many times. The rearrangement joins TRBV5-1 to TRBJ2-7; 8 nucleotides align to TRBD1. There are 16 residues in the CDR3. Trimming at V came to 0 bases and at J to 4 bases, leaving 9 bases not matched to a gene. Germline CDR1 is SGHRS and CDR2 is YFSETQ. The CDR3: CASSLVGAGGTYEQYF. The CDR3 bases are TGCGCCAGCAGCTTGGTTGGCGCAGGGGGCACTTACGAGCAGTACTTC.

This clonotype was found many times. The chain employs TRBV15 and TRBJ1-1; D not certain. Trimming cost V 0 bases and J 0 bases, with 11 bases left between them. This CDR3 is 16 amino acids long. The germline gives CDR1 LNHNV, CDR2 YYDKDF (reference sequence). The CDR3 region has the DNA TGTGCCACCAGCAGAGATTACGGCGGATTGAACACTGAAGCTTTCTTT. Protein product: CATSRDYGGLNTEAFF.

The chain couples TRBV6-5 to TRBJ2-7; TRBD1 is a possible D gene (5 bases). Trimming removed 4 bases at V and 5 bases at J, with 9 bases between. The CDR3 contains 12 residues. Germline CDR1 reads MNHEY; CDR2 reads SVGAGI. CDR3 coding DNA: TGTGCCAGCAGTTCGCAGGGTCACGAGCAGTACTTC. Protein sequence: CASSSQGHEQYF.

There are many counts of this clonotype. This chain links TRBV12-3 or TRBV12-4 with TRBJ2-2, with a weak D call TRBD1 (6 bases). The CDR3 runs 12 residues. The V and J ends lost 6 bases and 6 bases respectively, with 8 bases between them. In DNA, the CDR3 is TGTGCCAGCAGACAGGGATCCGGGGAGCTGTTTTTT. Translated: CASRQGSGELFF.